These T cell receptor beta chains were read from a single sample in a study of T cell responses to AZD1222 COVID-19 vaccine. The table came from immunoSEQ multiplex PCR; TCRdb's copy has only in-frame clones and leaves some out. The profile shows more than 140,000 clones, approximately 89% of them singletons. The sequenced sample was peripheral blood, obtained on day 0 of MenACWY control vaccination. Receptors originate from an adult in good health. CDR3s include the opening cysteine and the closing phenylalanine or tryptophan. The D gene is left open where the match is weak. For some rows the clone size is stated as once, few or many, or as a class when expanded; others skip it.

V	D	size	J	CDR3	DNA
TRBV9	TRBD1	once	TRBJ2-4	CASSVRGQGGNIQYF	TGTGCCAGCAGCGTACGGGGACAGGGGGGAAACATTCAGTACTTC
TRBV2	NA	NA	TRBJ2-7	CAISALYEQYF	TGTGCCATCTCAGCCCTCTACGAGCAGTACTTC
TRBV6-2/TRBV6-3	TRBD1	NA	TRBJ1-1	CASSFGQGRGDTEAFF	TGTGCCAGCAGTTTCGGACAGGGGAGAGGGGACACTGAAGCTTTCTTT
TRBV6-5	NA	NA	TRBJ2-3	CASSYVSGDTQYF	TGTGCCAGCAGTTACGTTAGCGGCGATACGCAGTATTTT
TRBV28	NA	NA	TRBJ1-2	CASRDSFGYTF	TGTGCCAGCAGGGACAGCTTTGGCTACACCTTC
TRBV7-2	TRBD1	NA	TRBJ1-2	CASSSGQGYGYTF	TGTGCCAGCAGCTCGGGACAGGGCTATGGCTACACCTTC
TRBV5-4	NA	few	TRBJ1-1	CASSLGRGHLGAEAFF	TGTGCCAGCAGCTTGGGTCGGGGTCACTTAGGGGCTGAAGCTTTCTTT
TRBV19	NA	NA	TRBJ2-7	CASSIEHGEQYF	TGTGCCAGTAGTATAGAGCACGGGGAGCAGTACTTC
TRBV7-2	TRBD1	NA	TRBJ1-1	CASSLTGGNTEAFF	TGTGCCAGCAGCTTGACAGGGGGAAACACTGAAGCTTTCTTT
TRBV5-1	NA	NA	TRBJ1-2	CASSSPTARGGYTF	TGCGCCAGCAGCAGTCCGACAGCCAGAGGGGGCTACACCTTC
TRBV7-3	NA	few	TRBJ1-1	CASSWTVNTEAFF	TGTGCCAGCAGCTGGACAGTGAACACTGAAGCTTTCTTT
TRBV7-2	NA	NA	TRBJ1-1	CASSLMGGKGEAFF	TGTGCCAGCAGCTTAATGGGGGGGAAAGGTGAAGCTTTCTTT
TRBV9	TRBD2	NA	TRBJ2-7	CASSVGRTSGSYEQYF	TGTGCCAGCAGCGTAGGTAGGACTAGCGGATCCTACGAGCAGTACTTC
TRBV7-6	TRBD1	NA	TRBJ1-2	CASSLSPGQVPGYTF	TGTGCCAGCAGCCTTTCTCCGGGACAGGTCCCCGGCTACACCTTC
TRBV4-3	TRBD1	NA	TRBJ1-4	CASSQERDRGLGEEKLFF	TGCGCCAGCAGCCAAGAAAGGGACAGGGGGCTGGGAGAGGAAAAACTGTTTTTT
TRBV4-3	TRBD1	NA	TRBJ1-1	CASSQTAQTGRAFF	TGCGCCAGCAGCCAAACGGCTCAGACAGGGAGAGCTTTCTTT
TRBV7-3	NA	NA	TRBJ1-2	CASSLTFDGEGYTF	TGTGCCAGCAGCTTAACGTTTGACGGGGAGGGCTACACCTTC
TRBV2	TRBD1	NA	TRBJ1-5	CASSERGQGNQPQHF	TGTGCCAGCAGTGAAAGGGGACAGGGGAATCAGCCCCAGCATTTT
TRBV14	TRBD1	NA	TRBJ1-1	CASSQDRTGAEAFF	TGTGCCAGCAGCCAAGATCGCACAGGGGCTGAAGCTTTCTTT
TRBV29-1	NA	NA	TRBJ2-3	CSVVRGRGTTDTQYF	TGCAGCGTTGTGAGGGGAAGGGGGACCACAGATACGCAGTATTTT